The clone carrying this T cell receptor (beta chain) has only a few counts. This specimen comes from a study of cytomegalovirus exposure and HLA in healthy donors. The primer mix had 60 Vbeta and 13 Jbeta primers. Here immunoSEQ multiplex PCR was the method, and the copy in TCRdb shows in-frame clones only, minus some. The sample lists roughly 100,000 clones, approximately 69% occurring once. Germline CDR1 is SGHAT and CDR2 is FQNNGV. The germline V and J ends were trimmed by 5 bases and 6 bases, with 17 bases remaining between them. This CDR3 has 15 amino acids. The V call is TRBV11-2, the J call TRBJ1-5; D perhaps matches TRBD1 (5 bases). The clonotype comes from a man aged 25-40 years in good health and CMV-seronegative. Source material: PBMCs. CDR3 protein: CASSLSGGLGQPQHF. CDR3 nucleotide sequence: TGTGCCAGCAGCCTTAGCGGGGGTCTTGGTCAGCCCCAGCATTTT.